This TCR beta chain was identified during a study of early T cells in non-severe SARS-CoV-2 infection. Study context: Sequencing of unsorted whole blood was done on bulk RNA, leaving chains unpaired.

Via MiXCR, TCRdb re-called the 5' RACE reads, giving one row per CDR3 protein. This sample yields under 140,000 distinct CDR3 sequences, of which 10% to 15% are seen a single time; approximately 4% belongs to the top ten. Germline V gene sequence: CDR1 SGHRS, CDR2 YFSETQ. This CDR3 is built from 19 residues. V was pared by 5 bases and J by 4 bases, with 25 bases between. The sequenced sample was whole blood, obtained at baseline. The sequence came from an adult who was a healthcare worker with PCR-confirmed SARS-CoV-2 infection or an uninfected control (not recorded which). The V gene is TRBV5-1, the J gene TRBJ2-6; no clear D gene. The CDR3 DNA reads TGCGCCAGCAGGTCATCTACGGGCCTTCCTTCACTCGGGGCCAACGTCCTGACTTTC. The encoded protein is CASRSSTGLPSLGANVLTF.